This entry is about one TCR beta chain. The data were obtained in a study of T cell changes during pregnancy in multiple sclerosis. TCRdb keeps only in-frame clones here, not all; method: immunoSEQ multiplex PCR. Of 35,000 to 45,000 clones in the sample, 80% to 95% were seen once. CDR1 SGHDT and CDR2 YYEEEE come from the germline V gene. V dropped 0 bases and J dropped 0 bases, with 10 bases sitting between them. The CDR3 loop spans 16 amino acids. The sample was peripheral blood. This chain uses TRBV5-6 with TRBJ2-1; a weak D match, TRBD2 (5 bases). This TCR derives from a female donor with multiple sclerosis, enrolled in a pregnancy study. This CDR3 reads CASSLVYLASYNEQFF. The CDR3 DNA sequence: TGTGCCAGCAGCTTGGTGTATCTAGCCTCCTACAATGAGCAGTTCTTC.